A selection of T cell receptor beta chains follows, all from one sample in a study of technical replicates of blood from a handful of donors. Some clones are missing from TCRdb's copy, which holds only in-frame ones; the method was immunoSEQ multiplex PCR. The sample shows about 79,000 clones, around 94% of them seen only once. Material for sequencing was T cells isolated from PBMCs. The receptor set was obtained from a human donor in good health. CDR3s include the opening cysteine and the closing phenylalanine or tryptophan. D genes are given only for firm matches. Rows give clone size only sometimes, using once, few, many, or a class for an expanded clone.

>.|TRBV10-3|TRBJ1-1|.
TGTGCCATCAGTGAGTCGTTAAGCGCCGACACTGAAGCTTTCTTT
CAISESLSADTEAFF
>.|TRBV19|TRBJ1-3|.
TGTGCCACAAAGGACAAAGTTGGAAACACCATATATTTT
CATKDKVGNTIYF
>TRBD2|TRBV15|TRBJ2-5|.
TGTGCCATCAACCGGGGCGGGAGTAGCGACCGACCACTTTCGGGAGAGACCCAGTACTTC
CAINRGGSSDRPLSGETQYF
>TRBD1|TRBV6-6|TRBJ1-2|.
TGTGCCAGCAGTTTTAGTGGGACAGGGAATAATGGCTACACCTTC
CASSFSGTGNNGYTF
>TRBD2|TRBV5-4|TRBJ2-5|.
TGTGCCAGCAGCTCCCCGGGACTAGCGGGGGGACAAGAGACCCAGTACTTC
CASSSPGLAGGQETQYF
>TRBD1|TRBV11-3|TRBJ1-2|once
TGTGCCAGCAGCTTAGGTCTGGTGACAGGGAGACCTTCGGCTTATGGCTACACCTTC
CASSLGLVTGRPSAYGYTF
>.|TRBV28|TRBJ2-5|.
TGTGCCAGCAGTTTAAGACAGGAGACCCAGTACTTC
CASSLRQETQYF
>TRBD1|TRBV6-5|TRBJ1-6|few
TGTGCCAGCAGACATCAGGGGGATTATAATTCACCCCTCCACTTT
CASRHQGDYNSPLHF
>TRBD2|TRBV27|TRBJ2-7|.
TGTGCCAGCAGTTTATTAGGCGGGAGCCCCTCCTACGAGCAGTACTTC
CASSLLGGSPSYEQYF
>.|TRBV30|TRBJ2-7|.
TGTGCCTGGAATACGGGGTACGAGCAGTACTTC
CAWNTGYEQYF
>.|TRBV9|TRBJ1-6|.
TGTGCCAGCAGCGTAGATCAGGGGAATTCACCCCTCCACTTT
CASSVDQGNSPLHF
>TRBD2|TRBV7-2|TRBJ2-2|.
TGTGCCAGCAGTCAACCCCGGGGGGGGGCCGGGGAGCTGTTTTTT
CASSQPRGGAGELFF
>TRBD1|TRBV5-1|TRBJ1-2|.
TGCGCCAGCAGCCCCCCCGGGACAGGCTATGGCTACACCTTC
CASSPPGTGYGYTF
>TRBD1|TRBV15|TRBJ1-2|.
TGTGCCACCAGCTTCACCCTCCCCGGGGACAGCGGCACCTTC
CATSFTLPGDSGTF
>TRBD1|TRBV19|TRBJ2-7|.
TGTGCCAGTAGTATAGGGACAGGCTACGAGCAGTACTTC
CASSIGTGYEQYF
>TRBD1|TRBV5-1|TRBJ1-2|once
TGCGCCAGCAGCTTAGGACAGGGTAACTATGGCTACACCTTC
CASSLGQGNYGYTF
>.|TRBV7-6|TRBJ1-1|.
TGTGCCAGCAGCTTTGGAGAGAACACTGAAGCTTTCTTT
CASSFGENTEAFF
>TRBD1|TRBV6-6|TRBJ2-1|.
TGTGCCAGCAGTGTCACAGGGGACGTTTACAATGAGCAGTTCTTC
CASSVTGDVYNEQFF
>.|TRBV29-1|TRBJ2-5|.
TGCAGCGTTGGCCAGGCGAGGGGGTGGAAAGAGACCCAGTACTTC
CSVGQARGWKETQYF
>.|TRBV18|TRBJ1-1|.
TGTGCCAGCTCACCAATTAGAATGAACACTGAAGCTTTCTTT
CASSPIRMNTEAFF
>TRBD1|TRBV19|TRBJ1-4|.
TGTGCCAGTACCTTTTCGGACAGGTCTGGGGAAAAACTGTTTTTT
CASTFSDRSGEKLFF
>TRBD1|TRBV13|TRBJ2-5|.
TGTGCCAGCAGCGCCGGTCCCGGGACAGGGGGCTTGGAGACCCAGTACTTC
CASSAGPGTGGLETQYF
>.|TRBV7-9|TRBJ2-1|.
TGTGCCAGCAGCGGGGGGGCCGTCAATGAGCAGTTCTTC
CASSGGAVNEQFF
>.|TRBV6-1|TRBJ2-7|.
TGTGCCAGCAGAAGAGGGGGCTACGAGCAGTACTTC
CASRRGGYEQYF
>.|TRBV5-1|TRBJ2-1|.
TGCGCCAGCAGTCTGGTTCAGTACAATGAGCAGTTCTTC
CASSLVQYNEQFF
>TRBD2|TRBV5-1|TRBJ2-5|.
TGCGCCAGCAGCTTGGGACTAGCGGGGATCGAGACCCAGTACTTC
CASSLGLAGIETQYF
>TRBD2|TRBV2|TRBJ2-1|.
TGTGCCACAAAAAGAACCAGCGGGAGTAACAATGAGCAGTTCTTC
CATKRTSGSNNEQFF
>TRBD1|TRBV6-1|TRBJ1-6|.
TGTGCCAGCAGTGAGCAGGGGGCTAGGGATAATTCACCCCTCCACTTT
CASSEQGARDNSPLHF
>TRBD1|TRBV30|TRBJ1-6|once
TGTGCCTGGAGGGGGAAGGGGGCGAGTCTGTCTTCACCCCTCCACTTT
CAWRGKGASLSSPLHF
>TRBD2|TRBV6-1|TRBJ2-3|.
TGTGCCGTACGGGGGTTAGCGGGAGGTACCGATACGCAGTATTTT
CAVRGLAGGTDTQYF
>.|TRBV27|TRBJ1-4|once
TGTGCCAGCAGTAAGATGCGACAGGCTACCGCAACTAATGAAAAACTGTTTTTT
CASSKMRQATATNEKLFF
>TRBD2|TRBV5-4|TRBJ2-2|.
TGTGCCAGCAGCTTTACTAGCGGGGCGAACACCGGGGAGCTGTTTTTT
CASSFTSGANTGELFF
>TRBD2|TRBV27|TRBJ2-3|once
TGTGCCAGCAGTCCACTAGCGGGAGGGATGACAGATACGCAGTATTTT
CASSPLAGGMTDTQYF
>TRBD1|TRBV30|TRBJ2-3|.
TGTGCCTTGACAGGGGCCTCAACAGATACGCAGTATTTT
CALTGASTDTQYF
>.|TRBV28|TRBJ2-7|.
TGTGCCAGCAGGCCCAATTGGGGGCCTAACTCCTACGAGCAGTACTTC
CASRPNWGPNSYEQYF
>.|TRBV23-1|TRBJ1-4|.
TGCGCCAGCAACTCGGGGATTACCTTGTCGGGGGACGAAAAACTGTTTTTT
CASNSGITLSGDEKLFF
>TRBD2|TRBV4-1|TRBJ2-2|.
TGCGCCAGCAGCCCTGGACTAGCGGGGGTTAACACCGGGGAGCTGTTTTTT
CASSPGLAGVNTGELFF
>TRBD2|TRBV27|TRBJ2-1|.
TGTGCCAGCAGTCCACCCTTAGCGGGGGCCTCCTACAATGAGCAGTTCTTC
CASSPPLAGASYNEQFF
>TRBD1|TRBV7-9|TRBJ2-2|.
TGTGCCAGCAGCTTAATTGGGACAGGGCGGCACGGGGAGCTGTTTTTT
CASSLIGTGRHGELFF
>TRBD1|TRBV18|TRBJ1-4|.
TGTGCCAGCTCACCACCGTCACGGACAGGGGGCCCCCTTGAAAAACTGTTTTTT
CASSPPSRTGGPLEKLFF
>.|TRBV7-8|TRBJ1-4|.
TGTGCCAGCAGCTTCAGGACAGTGCCTAATGAAAAACTGTTTTTT
CASSFRTVPNEKLFF
>.|TRBV6-1|TRBJ1-2|.
TGTGCCACCGTCTACAGGGACGGGGAGGGCTACACCTTC
CATVYRDGEGYTF